The 27 T cell receptor beta chains below were found in one sample sequenced in a study of blood T cell repertoires in COVID-19. Some clones are missing from TCRdb's copy, which holds only in-frame ones; the method was immunoSEQ multiplex PCR. The table records 180,000 or so clones, approximately 88% of them present only once. Input material: PBMCs or T cells enriched from blood (not recorded which). The receptor set was obtained from a woman aged 55-70 years who had recovered from COVID-19.

V gene TRBV6-5 combines with J gene TRBJ2-3; unclear D gene. V was trimmed by 7 bases and J by 3 bases, leaving 5 bases between them. Germline-derived CDR1 and CDR2 are MNHEY and SVGAGI. The CDR3 has 11 residues. The CDR3: CASMETDTQYF. CDR3 DNA sequence: TGTGCCAGCATGGAGACAGATACGCAGTATTTT.

This clone was counted once. The V and J genes are TRBV18 and TRBJ1-1, with D unclear. The ends were cut back, 3 bases at V and 0 bases at J, with 5 bases in the middle. This CDR3 is 13 amino acids long. Germline lookup yields CDR1 KGHSH and CDR2 LQKENI. The CDR3 DNA reads TGTGCCAGCTCACCGGACTTGAACACTGAAGCTTTCTTT. Protein product: CASSPDLNTEAFF.

This chain connects TRBV5-1 to TRBJ1-4; weak D call: TRBD1 (5 bases). The CDR3 extends over 15 amino acids. V shed 4 bases and J shed 3 bases, with 13 bases lying between them. Germline V gene sequence: CDR1 SGHRS, CDR2 YFSETQ. The CDR3 region is CASSPQTGANEKLFF. In DNA, the CDR3 is TGCGCCAGCAGCCCCCAAACGGGGGCTAATGAAAAACTGTTTTTT.

This clone was detected once. Other DNA sequences of this sample code for an identical CDR3. The chain recombines TRBV6-5 with TRBJ1-2, with 9 bases identical to TRBD1. The CDR3 loop spans 14 amino acids. CDR1 MNHEY and CDR2 SVGAGI come from the germline V gene. V lost 6 bases, J lost 2 bases, and 4 bases stayed unmatched. CDR3 bases: TGTGCCAGCAGCTACGGACAGGGGAACTATGGCTACACCTTC. It codes for CASSYGQGNYGYTF.

The chain employs TRBV9 and TRBJ1-2; D remains ambiguous. This CDR3 has 15 amino acids. V was pared by 0 bases and J by 3 bases, with 12 bases between. From germline, CDR1 is SGDLS and CDR2 YYNGEE. The CDR3 loop is CASSVGGLLHYGYTF. As DNA, the CDR3 is TGTGCCAGCAGCGTAGGCGGGTTGTTGCACTATGGCTACACCTTC.

Of note for this clone: One end of the junction is discordant with germline, which a read error may explain. This chain joins TRBV2 and TRBJ1-3; D is undetermined. Germline CDR1 and CDR2: SNHLY and FYNNEI. The CDR3 contains 15 residues. The CDR3 DNA reads TGTGCCAGCAGAGAAGCCCGGAGCTCTGGAAACACCATATATTTT. It codes for CASREARSSGNTIYF. Based on the CDR3 plus reference TRBV2 and TRBJ1-3, the full variable domain is EPEVTQTPSHQVTQMGQEVILRCVPISNHLYFYWYRQILGQKVEFLVSFYNNEISEKSEIFDDQFSVERPDGSNFTLKIRSTKLEDSAMYFCASREARSSGNTIYFGEGSWLTVV.

The chain joins TRBV16 to TRBJ1-2, with D maybe TRBD1 (5 bases). V lost 4 bases and J lost 8, with 17 bases in between. Germline CDR1 reads KGHSY; CDR2 reads FQNENV. The CDR3 has 14 amino acids. The CDR3 nucleotides are TGTGCCAGCAGCCCTATTCGGGGGTTGCTGGGCTACACCTTC. Translation: CASSPIRGLLGYTF.

The J gene is TRBJ1-2, the V gene TRBV7-8; D remains ambiguous. Trimming left V 5 bases short and J 1 base short, with 8 bases between. Per germline, CDR1 SGHVS and CDR2 FQNEAQ. The CDR3 has 13 residues. The CDR3 protein is CASSAQINYGYTF. In DNA form, the CDR3 reads TGTGCCAGCAGCGCTCAGATTAACTATGGCTACACCTTC.

The chain combines TRBV19 with TRBJ1-2; unclear D gene. Between the trimmed V and J ends, which lost 3 bases and 4 bases, there was a span of 9 bases. Germline V gene data show CDR1 as LNHDA and CDR2 as SQIVND (reference sequence). The CDR3 contains 13 residues. CDR3 in DNA: TGTGCCAGTAGTATTAGCGCGGGCTATGGCTACACCTTC. Its protein is CASSISAGYGYTF. The full variable domain, completed using reference TRBV19 and TRBJ1-2, is DGGITQSPKYLFRKEGQNVTLSCEQNLNHDAMYWYRQDPGQGLRLIYYSQIVNDFQKGDIAEGYSVSREKKESFPLTVTSAQKNPTAFYLCASSISAGYGYTFGSGTRLTVV.

This clone was seen more than once but under ten times. This chain joins TRBV30 and TRBJ1-2, with 7 bases aligning to TRBD1. CDR1 and CDR2 from the germline V gene are GTSNPN and SVGIG (reference sequence). The trim removed 4 bases at V and 8 bases at J, leaving 10 bases unmatched. The CDR3 sequence is 13 residues long. The CDR3 DNA is TGTGCCTGGACTCCAGGACAGGTCGGGGGCTACACCTTC. As protein: CAWTPGQVGGYTF.

This clone has only one observation. The rearrangement joins TRBV18 to TRBJ1-1; D unresolved. The V end lost 6 bases, the J end lost 1 base, and 12 bases lay between the germline ends. Germline CDR1 KGHSH, CDR2 LQKENI. This CDR3 comprises 14 residues. Written as DNA, the CDR3 is TGTGCCAGCTCCCTAGGATCGGGGAACACTGAAGCTTTCTTT. The encoded protein is CASSLGSGNTEAFF. Full variable domain (rest looked up from reference TRBV18 and TRBJ1-1): NAGVMQNPRHLVRRRGQEARLRCSPMKGHSHVYWYRQLPEEGLKFMVYLQKENIIDESGMPKERFSAEFPKEGPSILRIQQVVRGDSAAYFCASSLGSGNTEAFFGQGTRLTVV.

The chain joins TRBV18 to TRBJ2-6, with D uncertain. V dropped 3 bases and J dropped 3 bases, with 9 bases sitting between them. CDR3 length: 15 amino acids. In germline, CDR1 is KGHSH, CDR2 LQKENI. The CDR3 coding sequence is TGTGCCAGCTCACCTCCTGGGCGTGGGGCCAACGTCCTGACTTTC. Its protein is CASSPPGRGANVLTF.

This chain joins TRBV2 and TRBJ1-2, with 7 bases that match TRBD1. The germline gives CDR1 SNHLY, CDR2 FYNNEI. Trimming cost V 5 bases and J 8 bases; bases outside gene matches: 11. CDR3 size: 14 residues. Here the CDR3 reads CASSPPETGRGYTF. The DNA of the CDR3 is TGTGCCAGCAGTCCTCCGGAGACAGGGCGAGGCTACACCTTC.

This chain uses TRBV5-5 with TRBJ1-2, with D possibly matching TRBD1 (6 bases). The CDR3 loop spans 15 amino acids. Germline CDR1 SGHKS, CDR2 YYEKEE (reference sequence). Trimming left V 4 bases short and J 4 bases short, with 17 bases between. CDR3: CASSPQGDLTYGYTF. The CDR3 region has the DNA TGTGCCAGCAGCCCACAGGGAGACCTGACCTATGGCTACACCTTC.

The chain couples TRBV27 to TRBJ2-7; the D gene is possibly TRBD2 (6 bases). Germline CDR1 MNHEY, CDR2 SMNVEV (reference sequence). The CDR3 loop spans 14 amino acids. V was trimmed by 2 bases and J by 2 bases, leaving 10 bases between them. In DNA, the CDR3 is TGTGCCAGCAGTTTAAGGACGGGGGCCTACGAGCAGTACTTC. Its translation is CASSLRTGAYEQYF.

This chain uses TRBV18 with TRBJ2-2, with 9 bases lining up with TRBD1. V was clipped by 2 bases and J by 6 bases; unmatched bases: 7. This CDR3 is 16 amino acids long. Germline assignment: CDR1 KGHSH and CDR2 LQKENI. The chain's CDR3 is CASSPGQGLSAGELFF. The DNA for the CDR3 is TGTGCCAGCTCACCAGGACAGGGGTTAAGTGCCGGGGAGCTGTTTTTT.

Only one count was recorded for this clone. The J gene is TRBJ2-2, the V gene TRBV5-8, with D maybe TRBD2 (6 bases). The germline V and J ends were trimmed by 0 bases and 4 bases, with 22 bases remaining between them. The CDR3 runs 19 residues. The germline CDR1 and CDR2 sequences are SGHTS and YDEGEE. CDR3 in amino acids: CASSLDTGVMDFGTGELFF. Here the CDR3 DNA reads TGTGCCAGCAGCTTGGACACGGGGGTGATGGATTTCGGCACCGGGGAGCTGTTTTTT.

The chain uses TRBV5-1 and TRBJ1-2; D uncertain. V dropped 5 bases and J dropped 1 base, with 12 bases sitting between them. The CDR3 has 14 residues. The germline V gene has CDR1 SGHRS and CDR2 YFSETQ. The CDR3 DNA is TGCGCCAGCAGTGATCCGGGTCTTAACTATGGCTACACCTTC. Translating it yields CASSDPGLNYGYTF.

The CDR3 is CASSTPGLAPQETQYF. For the CDR3, the DNA is TGTGCCAGCAGCACCCCGGGACTAGCGCCCCAAGAGACCCAGTACTTC. The chain combines TRBV7-2 with TRBJ2-5, with 10 bases identical to TRBD2. Germline CDR1 is SGHTA and CDR2 is FQGNSA. This CDR3 contains 16 residues. V shed 5 bases and J 1 base; nucleotides not matched to a gene: 7.

V gene TRBV19 combines with J gene TRBJ1-2, with 9 bases aligning to TRBD1. V shed 5 bases and J 8 bases; nucleotides not matched to a gene: 9. This CDR3 has 14 residues. The V gene's germline CDR1 is LNHDA and CDR2 SQIVND (reference sequence). This chain's CDR3 is CASSSPRQGVGYTF. CDR3 DNA: TGTGCCAGTAGTTCCCCAAGACAGGGGGTCGGCTACACCTTC.

This clone was found a few times. CDR3 in DNA: TGTGCCAGTACAACAGGGTTTGAGACTGAAGCTTTCTTT. Amino acid sequence: CASTTGFETEAFF. The chain carries TRBV9 and TRBJ1-1; maybe TRBD1 (6 bases). The V gene lost 8 bases and the J gene lost 5 bases, with 16 bases spanning the gap. The CDR3 consists of 13 residues. Germline V gene data show CDR1 as SGDLS and CDR2 as YYNGEE.

Only a few counts were recorded for this clone. The rearrangement uses TRBV2 and TRBJ2-7, with D uncertain. V lost 0 bases to trimming and J lost 0 bases, with 6 bases between them. From germline, CDR1 is SNHLY and CDR2 FYNNEI. The CDR3 consists of 14 residues. The CDR3 nucleotides are TGTGCCAGCAGTGAAGCCGTCCCCTCCTACGAGCAGTACTTC. Its protein product is CASSEAVPSYEQYF.

J is TRBJ2-7 and V is TRBV24-1; 9 bases align to TRBD1. Losses at the gene ends were 9 bases for V and 3 bases for J; bases not matched to a gene: 5. Germline V gene data show CDR1 as KGHDR and CDR2 as SFDVKD. The CDR3 consists of 13 residues. CDR3 bases: TGTGCCACCTCCAGGACAGGGGTCTACGAGCAGTACTTC. It is translated as CATSRTGVYEQYF.

About this clone: Within the sample, other DNA sequences also encode this same CDR3. CDR3 bases: TGTGCCTGGAGCCAGGGTGGAGGCTACACCTTC. It yields the protein CAWSQGGGYTF. This sequence joins TRBV30 and TRBJ1-2; possible D gene TRBD1, 5 bases. There are 11 residues in the CDR3. V shed 3 bases and J shed 8 bases, with 10 bases lying between them. CDR1 is GTSNPN and CDR2 is SVGIG in the germline V gene (reference sequence).

A few counts support this clone. This chain uses TRBV19 with TRBJ1-5; D is unresolved. Trimming pared 6 bases from V and 7 bases from J, leaving 16 bases between. The V gene's germline CDR1 is LNHDA and CDR2 SQIVND (reference sequence). The CDR3 has 14 amino acids. CDR3 amino acids: CASRPPGSGQPQHF. The CDR3 bases are TGTGCCAGTAGACCCCCGGGGAGCGGACAGCCCCAGCATTTT.

Only one count was recorded for this clone. The chain links TRBV7-3 to TRBJ2-2, with D maybe TRBD1 (5 bases). Germline values: CDR1 SGHTA, CDR2 FQGTGA. The CDR3 length is 14 residues. V lost 4 bases, J lost 6 bases, and 12 bases lay in between. This CDR3 is CASSSRVRSGELFF. The CDR3 nucleotides are TGTGCCAGCAGCTCCAGGGTCCGCTCCGGGGAGCTGTTTTTT.

The rearrangement joins TRBV10-2 to TRBJ1-5, with 7 nucleotides matching TRBD1. From germline, CDR1 is WSHSY and CDR2 SAAADI. After removal of 6 bases from V and 4 bases from J, the junction contained 6 bases not matched to a gene. The CDR3 is 14 residues long. CDR3 coding DNA: TGCGCCAGCAGAGGGGACAGCTCGAATCAGCCCCAGCATTTT. Translating gives CASRGDSSNQPQHF.